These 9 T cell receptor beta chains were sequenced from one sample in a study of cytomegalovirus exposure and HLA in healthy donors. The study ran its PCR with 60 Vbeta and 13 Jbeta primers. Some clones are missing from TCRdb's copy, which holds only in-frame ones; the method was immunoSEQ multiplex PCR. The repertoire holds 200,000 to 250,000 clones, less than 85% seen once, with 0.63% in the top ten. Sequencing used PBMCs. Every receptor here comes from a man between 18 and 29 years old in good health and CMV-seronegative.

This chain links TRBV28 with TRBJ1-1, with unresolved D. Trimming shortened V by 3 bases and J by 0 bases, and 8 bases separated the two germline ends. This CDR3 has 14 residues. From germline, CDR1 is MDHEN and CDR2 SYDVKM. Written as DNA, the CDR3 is TGTGCCAGCAGTTTTGGGCCTATGAACACTGAAGCTTTCTTT. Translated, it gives CASSFGPMNTEAFF.

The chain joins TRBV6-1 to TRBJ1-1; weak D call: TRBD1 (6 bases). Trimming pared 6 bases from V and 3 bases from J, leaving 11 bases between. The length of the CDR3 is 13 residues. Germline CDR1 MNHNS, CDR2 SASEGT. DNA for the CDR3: TGTGCCAGCAGCTTACAGGGTTACACTGAAGCTTTCTTT. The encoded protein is CASSLQGYTEAFF.

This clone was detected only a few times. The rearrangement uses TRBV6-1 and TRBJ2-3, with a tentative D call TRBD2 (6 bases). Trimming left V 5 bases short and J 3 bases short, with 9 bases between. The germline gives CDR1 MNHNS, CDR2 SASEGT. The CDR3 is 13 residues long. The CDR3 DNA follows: TGTGCCAGCAGTCGCGGGGTTACAGATACGCAGTATTTT. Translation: CASSRGVTDTQYF.

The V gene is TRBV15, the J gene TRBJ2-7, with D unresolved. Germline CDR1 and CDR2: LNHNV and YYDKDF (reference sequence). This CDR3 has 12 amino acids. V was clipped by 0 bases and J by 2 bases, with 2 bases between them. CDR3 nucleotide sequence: TGTGCCACCAGCAGAGACACCTACGAGCAGTACTTC. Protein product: CATSRDTYEQYF.

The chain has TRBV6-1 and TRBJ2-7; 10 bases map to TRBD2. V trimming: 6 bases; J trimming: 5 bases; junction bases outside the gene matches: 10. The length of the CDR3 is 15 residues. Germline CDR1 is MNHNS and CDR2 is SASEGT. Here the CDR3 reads CASRRLLAGPHEQYF. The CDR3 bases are TGTGCCAGCAGGCGCCTACTAGCGGGACCCCACGAGCAGTACTTC.

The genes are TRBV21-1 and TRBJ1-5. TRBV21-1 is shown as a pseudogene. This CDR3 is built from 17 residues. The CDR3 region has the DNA TGTGCCAGCAGCTGGCCCCCAGGAGGGGAAGAGAGTCAGCCCCAGCATTTT. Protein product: CASSWPPGGEESQPQHF.

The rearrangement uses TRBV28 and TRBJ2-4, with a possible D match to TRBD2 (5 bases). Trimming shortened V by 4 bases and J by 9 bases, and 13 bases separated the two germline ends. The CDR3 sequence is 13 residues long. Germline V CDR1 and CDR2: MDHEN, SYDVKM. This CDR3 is CASSSTGTSIQYF. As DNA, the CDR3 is TGTGCCAGCAGTTCGACGGGTACTAGCATTCAGTACTTC.

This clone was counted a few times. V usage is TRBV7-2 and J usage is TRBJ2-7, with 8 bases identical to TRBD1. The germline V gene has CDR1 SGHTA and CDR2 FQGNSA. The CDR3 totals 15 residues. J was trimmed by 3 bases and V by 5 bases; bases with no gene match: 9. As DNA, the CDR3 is TGTGCCAGCAGCGCCCTTTGGGACAGGAACTACGAGCAGTACTTC. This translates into CASSALWDRNYEQYF.

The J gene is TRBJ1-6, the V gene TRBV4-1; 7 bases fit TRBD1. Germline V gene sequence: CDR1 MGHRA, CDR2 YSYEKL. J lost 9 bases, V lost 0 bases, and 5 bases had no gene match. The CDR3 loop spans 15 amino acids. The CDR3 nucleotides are TGCGCCAGCAGCCAAGAAGGTACAGGGGCTTCACCCCTCCACTTT. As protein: CASSQEGTGASPLHF.